The clone carrying this TCR beta chain showed up just a few times. The assay was immunoSEQ multiplex PCR, and TCRdb's table has in-frame clones only and misses some. Of some 33,000 clones in the sample, 80% to 95% were seen once. The sample originates from a study of blood T cell repertoires in COVID-19. Study summary: COVID-19 samples collected from the United States, Italy and Spain covered acute and convalescent phases. T cells, B-cell-depleted T cells, or PBMCs supplied cDNA or gDNA.

Germline values: CDR1 LNHDA, CDR2 SQIVND (reference sequence). The CDR3 sequence is 15 residues long. V lost 3 bases and J 2 bases, leaving 14 bases between the germline ends. The chain has TRBV19 and TRBJ2-7; no clear D gene. Sequenced material: peripheral blood. This TCR came from a man in his 70s with active or convalescent COVID-19. CDR3 bases: TGTGCCAGTAGTATCTATCGCGGTACTCCCTACGAGCAGTACTTC. It yields the protein CASSIYRGTPYEQYF.